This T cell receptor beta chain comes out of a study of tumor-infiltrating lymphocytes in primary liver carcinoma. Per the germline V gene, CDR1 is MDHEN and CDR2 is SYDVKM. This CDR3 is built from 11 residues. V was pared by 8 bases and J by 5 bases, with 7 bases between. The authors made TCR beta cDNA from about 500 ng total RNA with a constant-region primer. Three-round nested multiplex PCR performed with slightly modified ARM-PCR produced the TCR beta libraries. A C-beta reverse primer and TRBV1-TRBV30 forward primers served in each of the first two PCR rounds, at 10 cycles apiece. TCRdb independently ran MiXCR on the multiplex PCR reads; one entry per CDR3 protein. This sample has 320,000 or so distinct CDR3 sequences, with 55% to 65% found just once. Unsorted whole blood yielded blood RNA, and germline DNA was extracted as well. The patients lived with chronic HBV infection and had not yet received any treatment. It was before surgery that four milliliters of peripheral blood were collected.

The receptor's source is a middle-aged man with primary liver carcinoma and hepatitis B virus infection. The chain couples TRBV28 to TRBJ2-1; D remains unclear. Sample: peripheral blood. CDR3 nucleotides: TGTGCCAGCGTGTCAAACAATGAGCAGTTCTTC. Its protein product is CASVSNNEQFF.